This T cell receptor (beta chain) derives from a study of cytomegalovirus exposure and HLA in healthy donors. The study's findings and limits: The classifier was said to identify cytomegalovirus status with high specificity and sensitivity. Links to common viral pathogens appeared, in a later analysis, for several of the most significant clusters. As a later analysis revealed, the rate of TCR association differed by HLA locus, with DRB1 most and HLA-C fewest.

With regard to this clone: Its specificity is unknown.

V lost 4 bases to trimming and J lost 1 base, with 11 bases between them. This CDR3 is built from 15 residues. Per the germline V gene, CDR1 is MNHNS and CDR2 is SASEGT. Researchers ran the PCR with 60 Vbeta and 13 Jbeta primers. Profiling relied on immunoSEQ multiplex PCR, and the TCRdb table lists in-frame clones only, not all of them. The table has 180,000 or so clones, more than 60% seen once. This chain joins TRBV6-1 and TRBJ1-5; possible D gene TRBD1, 5 bases. This clonotype was obtained from a woman aged 40 to 50 in good health and CMV-seropositive. The sequenced material came from PBMCs. The DNA of the CDR3 is TGTGCCAGCAGTGTTCGGGGGGGAAGCAATCAGCCCCAGCATTTT. Translating it yields CASSVRGGSNQPQHF.